The 21 T cell receptor beta chains listed next were all sequenced from one sample in a study of blood T cell repertoires in COVID-19. The table came from immunoSEQ multiplex PCR; TCRdb's copy has only in-frame clones and leaves some out. The table lists 110,000 or so clones, about 86% of them singletons. The sequencing input was peripheral blood. The receptors shown here come from an older man with acute or convalescent COVID-19.

In DNA, the CDR3 is TGTGCCAGCAGCGTAGGTGCTAAAGAGACCCAGTACTTC. Amino acids: CASSVGAKETQYF. The V and J genes are TRBV9 and TRBJ2-5; no firm D call. CDR1 is SGDLS and CDR2 is YYNGEE in the germline V gene. Deletions cut 0 bases from V and 3 bases from J, with 6 bases between. The CDR3 sequence is 13 residues long.

The chain combines TRBV7-2 with TRBJ1-5; 7 bases map to TRBD1. With V trimmed by 5 bases and J by 7 bases, 8 bases remained unmatched. Looked up from germline, CDR1 is SGHTA and CDR2 is FQGNSA. The CDR3 runs 14 residues. The DNA of the CDR3 is TGTGCCAGCAGCGCGAACAGGGGACGACAGCCCCAGCATTTT. The encoded protein is CASSANRGRQPQHF.

The V gene is TRBV5-1, the J gene TRBJ1-2, with 10 bases matching TRBD1. The CDR3 spans 13 residues. Germline CDR1 is SGHRS and CDR2 is YFSETQ. V was clipped by 4 bases and J by 6 bases; unmatched bases: 3. This CDR3 is CASSEGQGDGYTF. The CDR3 nucleotides are TGCGCCAGCAGCGAAGGACAGGGGGATGGCTACACCTTC.

The V call is TRBV5-1, the J call TRBJ2-3; 15 bases agree with TRBD2. The J segment lost 6 bases and the V segment lost 4 bases, leaving 6 bases of the junction unmatched. The length of the CDR3 is 16 residues. The germline gives CDR1 SGHRS, CDR2 YFSETQ. Here the CDR3 reads CASSPGLAGGQDTQYF. CDR3 coding DNA: TGCGCCAGCAGCCCGGGACTAGCGGGAGGCCAGGATACGCAGTATTTT.

The chain has TRBV27 and TRBJ1-2; 12 nucleotides line up with TRBD1. The J segment lost 7 bases and the V segment lost 1 base, leaving 7 bases of the junction unmatched. Germline CDR1 is MNHEY and CDR2 is SMNVEV (reference sequence). This CDR3 is 16 amino acids long. Here the CDR3 DNA reads TGTGCCAGCAGTTTATACGGGACAGGGGGCAAGAGTGGCTACACCTTC. Translated, it gives CASSLYGTGGKSGYTF.

This clone was counted only a few times. The chain employs TRBV7-9 and TRBJ1-1; 9 positions agree with TRBD1. Germline loops: CDR1 SEHNR, CDR2 FQNEAQ (reference sequence). V trimming: 1 base; J trimming: 2 bases; junction bases outside the gene matches: 11. The CDR3 consists of 18 residues. CDR3 bases: TGTGCCAGCAGCTTAGGATCCGGGACAGGGCGGAGAAACACTGAAGCTTTCTTT. Amino acid sequence: CASSLGSGTGRRNTEAFF.

The rearrangement joins TRBV28 to TRBJ1-5; D is undetermined. V gave up 4 bases and J gave up 5 bases, with 12 bases separating them. The CDR3 length is 14 residues. Per the germline V gene, CDR1 is MDHEN and CDR2 is SYDVKM. CDR3 coding DNA: TGTGCCAGCAGTTCCCGGACTGATTATCAGCCCCAGCATTTT. It encodes CASSSRTDYQPQHF.

CDR3 sequence: CATSRGGGNQETQYF. The CDR3 coding sequence is TGTGCCACCAGCAGAGGGGGGGGGAACCAAGAGACCCAGTACTTC. V gene TRBV15 combines with J gene TRBJ2-5, with TRBD2 matching over 7 bases. The CDR3 has 15 amino acids. The trim removed 1 base at V and 0 bases at J, leaving 2 bases unmatched. CDR1 LNHNV and CDR2 YYDKDF come from the germline V gene (reference sequence). Supplemented by reference TRBV15 and TRBJ2-5, the full variable domain reads DAMVIQNPRYQVTQFGKPVTLSCSQTLNHNVMYWYQQKSSQAPKLLFHYYDKDFNNEADTPDNFQSRRPNTSFCFLDIRSPGLGDTAMYLCATSRGGGNQETQYFGPGTRLLVL.

The chain is built from TRBV28 and TRBJ2-3; possible D gene TRBD2, 5 bases. CDR1 and CDR2 from the germline V gene are MDHEN and SYDVKM. CDR3 length equals 12 residues. V lost 2 bases and J lost 6, with 6 bases in between. The CDR3 DNA is TGTGCCAGCAGTTTAAAGCGGGATACGCAGTATTTT. It yields the protein CASSLKRDTQYF.

The J gene is TRBJ1-5, the V gene TRBV27; 9 nucleotides align to TRBD1. The V gene's germline CDR1 is MNHEY and CDR2 SMNVEV (reference sequence). The CDR3 runs to 16 residues. The V and J ends lost 2 bases and 6 bases, in that order; junction bases with no gene match: 8. CDR3 DNA: TGTGCCAGCAGTTTAATGGAACAGGGGGCCTGTCAGCCCCAGCATTTT. Translation: CASSLMEQGACQPQHF.

V usage is TRBV3-1 (or the pseudogene TRBV3-2) and J usage is TRBJ2-7; D is uncertain. The V end lost 2 bases, the J end lost 4 bases, and 9 bases lay between the germline ends. This CDR3 has 13 residues. CDR1 and CDR2 (germline): LGHDT, YNNKEL (reference sequence). CDR3 bases: TGTGCCAGCAGCCAATCCCCCGTGTACGAGCAGTACTTC. Protein product: CASSQSPVYEQYF.

This chain joins TRBV9 and TRBJ2-1; 7 bases are shared with TRBD2. The CDR3 consists of 15 residues. Germline-derived CDR1 and CDR2 are SGDLS and YYNGEE. V lost 0 bases to trimming and J lost 10 bases; unmatched junction nucleotides: 10. This CDR3 is CASSVDGASGIEQFF. CDR3 sequence (DNA): TGTGCCAGCAGCGTAGATGGGGCTAGCGGTATCGAGCAGTTCTTC.

The chain has TRBV5-1 and TRBJ1-3; D remains ambiguous. This CDR3 is built from 14 residues. Germline V gene data show CDR1 as SGHRS and CDR2 as YFSETQ. V was clipped by 5 bases and J by 0 bases, with 9 bases between them. In nucleotides, the CDR3 is TGCGCCAGCAGACCACAGAGCTCTGGAAACACCATATATTTT. Translation gives CASRPQSSGNTIYF.

V is TRBV19 and J is TRBJ2-4, with 11 bases identical to TRBD1. The V gene end was trimmed by 3 bases and the J gene end by 3 bases; junction bases not matched to a gene: 7. From germline, CDR1 is LNHDA and CDR2 SQIVND (reference sequence). The CDR3 spans 17 residues. For the CDR3, the DNA is TGTGCCAGTAGTATCTCCGGGACAGGGGGAGGCAAAAACATTCAGTACTTC. Its protein is CASSISGTGGGKNIQYF.

V gene TRBV5-1 combines with J gene TRBJ1-5; 7 bases match TRBD1. CDR1 and CDR2 (germline): SGHRS, YFSETQ. Trimming at V came to 0 bases and at J to 6 bases, leaving 0 bases not matched to a gene. This CDR3 is built from 13 residues. The DNA of the CDR3 is TGCGCCAGCAGCTTGGACAGGGGTCAGCCCCAGCATTTT. Protein product: CASSLDRGQPQHF.

In this sample, this clone turned up a few times. The V gene is TRBV2, the J gene TRBJ2-3; TRBD2 matches at 10 bases. There are 13 residues in the CDR3. The germline V gene has CDR1 SNHLY and CDR2 FYNNEI. V was pared by 8 bases and J by 5 bases, with 4 bases of the junction left unmatched. The CDR3: CASSAGGGDTQYF. As DNA, the CDR3 is TGTGCCAGCTCAGCGGGAGGGGGAGATACGCAGTATTTT.

The rearrangement joins TRBV5-1 to TRBJ1-6; perhaps TRBD1 as D (5 bases). Trimming took 0 bases from V and 3 from J, leaving 13 bases between them. This CDR3 is built from 17 residues. Per germline, CDR1 SGHRS and CDR2 YFSETQ. The CDR3 spells CASSLERGGDYNSPLHF. DNA for the CDR3: TGCGCCAGCAGCTTGGAAAGGGGAGGGGACTATAATTCACCCCTCCACTTT.

This clone was found once. CDR3: CASARGLGEKLFF. CDR3 sequence (DNA): TGTGCCAGTGCTAGGGGACTGGGTGAAAAACTGTTTTTT. The V and J genes are TRBV19 and TRBJ1-4; D is possibly TRBD1 (5 bases). Germline loops: CDR1 LNHDA, CDR2 SQIVND (reference sequence). The CDR3 is 13 amino acids. V was shortened by 8 bases and J by 7 bases, with 14 bases between the two germline ends.

The rearrangement uses TRBV28 and TRBJ1-2, with 7 bases fitting TRBD1. The CDR3 spans 17 residues. Germline-derived CDR1 and CDR2 are MDHEN and SYDVKM. J gave up 4 bases and V 4 bases, and 15 bases lay outside the gene matches. The CDR3, as DNA: TGTGCCAGCAGTTCTCCCGCCGGTAGGGGGCCAACCTATGGCTACACCTTC. Translation: CASSSPAGRGPTYGYTF.

The V call is TRBV5-1, the J call TRBJ1-1, with 9 bases lining up with TRBD1. This CDR3 is built from 16 residues. The ends lost 5 bases at V and 5 bases at J; junction bases unmatched: 13. Germline CDR1 reads SGHRS; CDR2 reads YFSETQ. The CDR3, as DNA: TGCGCCAGCAGACAGGGGGCTTTGACCGGGGGAACTGAAGCTTTCTTT. Residues: CASRQGALTGGTEAFF.

The V and J genes are TRBV2 and TRBJ2-1; the match to TRBD2 covers 8 bases. CDR3 size: 14 residues. The trim removed 7 bases at V and 9 bases at J, leaving 11 bases unmatched. The germline V gene has CDR1 SNHLY and CDR2 FYNNEI. The CDR3: CASNNGLTSAEQFF. The CDR3 DNA reads as TGTGCCAGCAACAACGGTTTGACTAGCGCTGAGCAGTTCTTC.